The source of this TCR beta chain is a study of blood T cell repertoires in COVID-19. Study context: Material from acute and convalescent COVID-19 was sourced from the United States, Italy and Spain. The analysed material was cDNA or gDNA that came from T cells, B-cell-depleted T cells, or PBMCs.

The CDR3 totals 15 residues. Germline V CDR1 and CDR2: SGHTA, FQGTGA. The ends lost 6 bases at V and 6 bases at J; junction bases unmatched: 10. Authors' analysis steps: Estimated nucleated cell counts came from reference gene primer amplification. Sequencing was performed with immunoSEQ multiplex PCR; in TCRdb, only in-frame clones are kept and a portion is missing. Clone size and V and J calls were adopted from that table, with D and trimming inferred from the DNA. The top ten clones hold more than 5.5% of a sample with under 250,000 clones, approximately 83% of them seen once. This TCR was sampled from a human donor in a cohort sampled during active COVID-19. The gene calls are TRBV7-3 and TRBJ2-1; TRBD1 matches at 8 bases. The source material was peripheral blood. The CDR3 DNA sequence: TGTGCCAGCAGGCCCGGGACAGGCCTAACCAATGAGCAGTTCTTC. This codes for CASRPGTGLTNEQFF.